This T cell receptor (beta chain) is drawn from a study of molecular identifiers for immune sequencing clone quantification. At the level of the study: Across replicate runs, RNA obtained from approximately 22,000 or 94,000 naive CD8 cells was divided into five, with four undergoing sequencing.

A single record per CDR3 protein comes from TCRdb applying MiXCR to the PCR reads. Found here are about half a million distinct CDR3 sequences, about a fifth of them singletons; the top ten hold about 0.8%. The V end was cut by 2 bases, the J end by 7 bases, with 15 bases between. The CDR3 consists of 14 residues. Germline V CDR1 and CDR2: MNHEY, SVGAGI. Sorting was used to obtain naive CD8 T cells (CD8+CD4-CCR7+CD45RA+). Sample: naive CD8+ T cells from blood, with Jurkat cell RNA spiked in. Described subset: FACS-sorted CD8+CD4-CCR7+CD45RA+ naive T cells. The rearrangement uses TRBV6-5 and TRBJ2-7, with a possible D match to TRBD2 (5 bases). The receptor's source is a human donor in good health. Some libraries in this study had Jurkat cell RNA spiked in. As DNA, the CDR3 is TGTGCCAGCAGTTACAGGACTCCTGGCACGGAGCAGTACTTC. It yields the protein CASSYRTPGTEQYF.